Listed below are T cell receptor beta chains from one sample, sequenced in a study of blood T cell repertoires in COVID-19. The method was immunoSEQ multiplex PCR; TCRdb's version includes in-frame clones alone and lacks a portion of them. The sample includes 300,000 to 450,000 clones, 89% of them seen just once. What was sequenced was peripheral blood. The receptors stem from a woman in her sixties or seventies with COVID-19, enrolled during active disease. The CDR3 runs from the conserved cysteine through the conserved F or W. The D gene is left open where the match is weak. Expanded clones are given a class, and other clones once, few, many or no size at all.

V	size	J	length	D	CDR3	DNA
TRBV9	-	TRBJ2-1	15	-	CASSVRDSFYNEQFF	TGTGCCAGCAGCGTCCGGGACTCCTTCTACAATGAGCAGTTCTTC
TRBV9	-	TRBJ1-2	13	TRBD1	CASSVGQTYGYTF	TGTGCCAGCAGCGTGGGACAGACCTATGGCTACACCTTC
TRBV14	-	TRBJ2-1	12	-	CASSQDFGGKFF	TGTGCCAGCAGCCAAGATTTCGGGGGAAAGTTCTTC
TRBV2	-	TRBJ1-3	14	-	CASSYTSEGNTIYF	TGTGCCAGCAGTTATACTTCGGAGGGAAACACCATATATTTT
TRBV19	-	TRBJ2-2	15	TRBD1	CASRYRDRHTGELFF	TGTGCCAGCAGATACCGGGACAGGCACACCGGGGAGCTGTTTTTT
TRBV5-1	-	TRBJ2-1	13	TRBD2	CASSFGLAGEQFF	TGCGCCAGCAGCTTTGGACTAGCGGGGGAGCAGTTCTTC
TRBV10-1	-	TRBJ1-1	13	TRBD1	CASRRDRNTEAFF	TGCGCCAGCAGGCGGGACAGGAACACTGAAGCTTTCTTT
TRBV5-1	-	TRBJ1-5	13	-	CASSLVGNQPQHF	TGCGCCAGCAGCTTGGTCGGTAATCAGCCCCAGCATTTT
TRBV19	-	TRBJ1-6	14	-	CASTPGGNYSPLHF	TGTGCCAGTACGCCTGGCGGTAATTATTCACCCCTCCACTTT
TRBV3-1/TRBV3-2	-	TRBJ1-1	14	-	CASSPLRRGGEAFF	TGTGCCAGCAGCCCACTCCGCAGGGGTGGTGAAGCTTTCTTT
TRBV5-1	-	TRBJ1-1	14	TRBD1	CASSHRQGNTEAFF	TGCGCCAGCAGCCACAGACAGGGTAACACTGAAGCTTTCTTT
TRBV3-1/TRBV3-2	once	TRBJ2-1	15	-	CASSQRGSSYNEQFF	TGTGCCAGCAGCCAAAGGGGCAGCTCCTACAATGAGCAGTTCTTC
TRBV2	-	TRBJ1-4	15	TRBD1	CASRDREATNEKLFF	TGTGCCAGCAGAGACAGGGAGGCAACTAATGAAAAACTGTTTTTT
TRBV29-1	-	TRBJ1-2	14	-	CSVEDLLGEGGYTF	TGCAGCGTTGAAGATCTTTTGGGCGAGGGTGGCTACACCTTC
TRBV2	-	TRBJ1-4	14	-	CASSERGVSEKLFF	TGTGCCAGCAGTGAACGGGGAGTCAGTGAAAAACTGTTTTTT
TRBV29-1	few	TRBJ1-2	13	TRBD1	CSVAEGANYGYTF	TGCAGCGTTGCAGAGGGGGCGAACTATGGCTACACCTTC
TRBV2	-	TRBJ2-7	14	-	CASSLQGGPYEQYF	TGTGCCAGCAGCCTCCAGGGCGGTCCGTACGAGCAGTACTTC
TRBV18	-	TRBJ1-1	17	-	CASSFGPPLRANTEAFF	TGTGCCAGCTCATTCGGGCCTCCCCTGCGGGCGAACACTGAAGCTTTCTTT
TRBV6-1	-	TRBJ1-1	15	TRBD1	CASSEKGARDTEAFF	TGTGCCAGCAGTGAAAAGGGGGCGCGAGACACTGAAGCTTTCTTT
TRBV29-1	-	TRBJ1-2	15	-	CSVEDRGSPNYGYTF	TGCAGCGTTGAAGATCGAGGCAGCCCTAACTATGGCTACACCTTC
TRBV7-9	-	TRBJ1-4	15	-	CASSPNSATNEKLFF	TGTGCCAGCAGCCCCAATTCGGCAACTAATGAAAAACTGTTTTTT
TRBV24-1	-	TRBJ2-3	15	TRBD2	CATAQSGGATDTQYF	TGTGCCACCGCCCAAAGCGGGGGGGCTACAGATACGCAGTATTTT
TRBV3-1/TRBV3-2	-	TRBJ1-2	15	-	CASSQVSGFRDGYTF	TGTGCCAGCAGCCAAGTGAGTGGCTTCCGGGATGGCTACACCTTC
TRBV7-3	-	TRBJ2-1	15	-	CASSLTSGAVNEQFF	TGTGCCAGCAGCTTAACGTCAGGGGCTGTCAATGAGCAGTTCTTC
TRBV20-1	-	TRBJ1-2	14	TRBD1	CSASSRQGFYGYTF	TGCAGTGCTAGTAGTAGACAGGGGTTCTATGGCTACACCTTC
TRBV14	-	TRBJ2-3	16	TRBD2	CASSLGTSGLTDTQYF	TGTGCCAGCAGCCTAGGGACTAGCGGCCTCACAGATACGCAGTATTTT
TRBV5-1	-	TRBJ1-1	16	TRBD1	CASSWGGTGRNTEAFF	TGCGCCAGCAGCTGGGGAGGGACAGGGAGAAACACTGAAGCTTTCTTT
TRBV6-1	-	TRBJ2-5	16	-	CASSEAWGGGQKTQYF	TGTGCCAGCAGTGAAGCCTGGGGAGGGGGTCAAAAGACCCAGTACTTC
TRBV19	-	TRBJ1-1	13	-	CASSVYRNTEAFF	TGTGCCAGTAGTGTATACAGGAACACTGAAGCTTTCTTT
TRBV5-1	-	TRBJ2-1	13	-	CASSLLQGNEQFF	TGCGCCAGCAGCTTGCTTCAGGGGAATGAGCAGTTCTTC
TRBV4-1	-	TRBJ2-3	14	-	CASSQQTATDTQYF	TGCGCCAGCAGCCAACAGACAGCAACAGATACGCAGTATTTT
TRBV18	-	TRBJ1-6	14	-	CASSPGQINSPLHF	TGTGCCAGCTCACCCGGACAGATTAATTCACCCCTCCACTTT
TRBV19	-	TRBJ1-5	18	TRBD1	CASSTGPRQGLGNQPQHF	TGTGCCAGTAGTACCGGACCAAGACAGGGTTTGGGCAATCAGCCCCAGCATTTT
TRBV7-3	-	TRBJ2-3	14	TRBD2	CASSFGTTGDTQYF	TGTGCCAGCAGCTTTGGGACTACCGGGGATACGCAGTATTTT
TRBV3-1/TRBV3-2	-	TRBJ1-1	13	-	CASSVTGGTEAFF	TGTGCCAGCAGCGTTACCGGGGGGACTGAAGCTTTCTTT
TRBV3-1/TRBV3-2	-	TRBJ2-1	17	-	CASSPSGGSRSYNEQFF	TGTGCCAGCAGCCCCTCTGGGGGGAGCCGGTCCTACAATGAGCAGTTCTTC
TRBV28	-	TRBJ1-5	14	TRBD1	CASRGDRRNQPQHF	TGTGCCAGCAGGGGGGACAGGCGGAATCAGCCCCAGCATTTT
TRBV10-3	-	TRBJ2-1	13	-	CAISWTEYNEQFF	TGTGCCATCAGTTGGACAGAGTACAATGAGCAGTTCTTC
TRBV2	once	TRBJ1-1	15	TRBD1	CASSQSDRPNTEAFF	TGTGCCAGCAGTCAATCGGACAGGCCGAACACTGAAGCTTTCTTT
TRBV27	-	TRBJ2-1	16	-	CASSFPGGPQNNEQFF	TGTGCCAGCAGTTTCCCCGGGGGACCTCAGAACAATGAGCAGTTCTTC
TRBV28	-	TRBJ2-5	15	-	CASSYASLQIETQYF	TGTGCCAGCAGTTATGCTTCCCTTCAGATAGAGACCCAGTACTTC
TRBV3-1/TRBV3-2	-	TRBJ1-2	15	-	CASSPLLALAGGYTF	TGTGCCAGCAGCCCACTCCTGGCCCTGGCGGGTGGCTACACCTTC
TRBV6-5	-	TRBJ2-3	15	-	CASSYSGLDTDTQYF	TGTGCCAGCAGTTACTCGGGACTCGACACAGATACGCAGTATTTT
TRBV6-2/TRBV6-3	-	TRBJ2-7	15	-	CASSYMGHLFYEQYF	TGTGCCAGCAGTTACATGGGACACCTCTTCTACGAGCAGTACTTC
TRBV11-2	-	TRBJ1-2	14	-	CASSQGAGVRGYTF	TGTGCCAGCAGCCAAGGGGCAGGGGTGCGTGGCTACACCTTC
TRBV7-9	once	TRBJ2-1	15	TRBD1	CASSPGTGVYNEQFF	TGTGCCAGCAGCCCAGGGACAGGGGTATACAATGAGCAGTTCTTC
TRBV23-1	-	TRBJ1-6	18	-	CASSQSRASGAYNSPLHF	TGCGCCAGCAGTCAATCGAGGGCTTCAGGGGCCTATAATTCACCCCTCCACTTT
TRBV4-1	-	TRBJ1-1	15	-	CASSQAPTGAPEAFF	TGCGCCAGCAGCCAAGCCCCGACAGGAGCCCCTGAAGCTTTCTTT
TRBV19	-	TRBJ2-1	15	-	CASSSGTLGADEQFF	TGTGCCAGTAGCTCCGGGACTCTTGGCGCCGATGAGCAGTTCTTC
TRBV10-2	-	TRBJ2-7	15	TRBD2	CASCPQSAGRYEQYF	TGCGCCAGTTGCCCCCAGTCAGCGGGGAGGTACGAGCAGTACTTC
TRBV29-1	-	TRBJ1-4	11	-	CSVRGVEKLFF	TGCAGCGTACGGGGGGTTGAAAAACTGTTTTTT
TRBV6-1	-	TRBJ2-3	17	TRBD2	CASSERERGASTSTQYF	TGTGCCAGCAGTGAAAGGGAGCGGGGGGCCTCCACCAGCACGCAGTATTTT
TRBV27	-	TRBJ2-7	14	TRBD1	CASSQYTGGSEQYF	TGTGCCAGCAGCCAATATACAGGGGGGAGCGAGCAGTACTTC